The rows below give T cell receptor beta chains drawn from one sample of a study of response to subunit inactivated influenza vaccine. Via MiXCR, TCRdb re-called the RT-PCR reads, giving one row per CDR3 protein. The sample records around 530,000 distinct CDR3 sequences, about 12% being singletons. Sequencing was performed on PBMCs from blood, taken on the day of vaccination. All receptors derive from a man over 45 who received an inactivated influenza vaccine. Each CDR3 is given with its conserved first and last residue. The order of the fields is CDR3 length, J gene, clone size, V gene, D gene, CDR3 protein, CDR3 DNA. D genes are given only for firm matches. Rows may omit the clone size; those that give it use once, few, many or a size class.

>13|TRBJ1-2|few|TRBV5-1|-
CASMRGDGYGYTF
TGCGCCAGCATGCGGGGAGATGGCTATGGCTACACCTTC
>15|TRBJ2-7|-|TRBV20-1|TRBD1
CSARYGTETTYEQYF
TGCAGTGCTAGATACGGGACAGAAACAACCTACGAGCAGTACTTC
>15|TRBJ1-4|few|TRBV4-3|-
CASSQVQGPDEKLFF
TGCGCCAGCAGCCAAGTTCAGGGTCCTGATGAAAAACTGTTTTTT
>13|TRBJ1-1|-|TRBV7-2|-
CASSFSPPDEAFF
TGTGCCAGCAGCTTTTCCCCCCCGGATGAAGCTTTCTTT
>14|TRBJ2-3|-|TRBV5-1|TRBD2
CASSERGPWDTQYF
TGCGCCAGCTCTGAGCGGGGCCCCTGGGATACGCAGTATTTT
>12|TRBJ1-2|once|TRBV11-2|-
CASSRGLLAHIF
TGTGCCAGCAGCCGCGGGCTACTAGCACACATCTTC
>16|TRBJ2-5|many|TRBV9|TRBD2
CASSPSTSGGAETQYF
TGTGCCAGCAGCCCCTCGACTAGCGGGGGGGCGGAGACCCAGTACTTC
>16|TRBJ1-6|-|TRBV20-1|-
CSGASTASSYNSHLHF
TGCAGTGGGGCCTCCACCGCAAGCTCCTATAATTCACACCTCCACTTT
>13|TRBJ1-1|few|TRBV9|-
CASSVGELTEAFF
TGTGCCAGCAGCGTTGGGGAGTTGACTGAAGCTTTCTTT
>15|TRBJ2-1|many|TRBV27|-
CASSLSTGGSNEQFF
TGTGCCAGCAGTTTATCGACTGGGGGGAGTAATGAGCAGTTCTTC
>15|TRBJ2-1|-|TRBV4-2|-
CASSQGLGLNNEQFF
TGTGCCAGCAGCCAAGGGCTTGGGCTGAACAATGAGCAGTTCTTC
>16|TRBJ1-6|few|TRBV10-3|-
CAISAMGRKYNSPLHF
TGTGCCATCAGTGCTATGGGGCGCAAGTATAATTCACCCCTCCACTTT
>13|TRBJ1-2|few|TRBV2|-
CASSDQGAYGYTF
TGTGCCAGCAGTGACCAGGGTGCCTATGGCTACACCTTC
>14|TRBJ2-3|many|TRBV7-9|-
CASSPDLSTDTQYF
TGTGCCAGCAGCCCCGACCTGTCCACAGATACGCAGTATTTT
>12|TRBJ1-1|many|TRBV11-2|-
CASSLGGYEAFF
TGTGCCAGCAGCTTGGGGGGATATGAAGCTTTCTTT
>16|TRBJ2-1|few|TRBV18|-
CASSTGRRELGYEQFF
TGTGCCAGCTCTACCGGACGGCGGGAACTTGGGTATGAGCAGTTCTTC
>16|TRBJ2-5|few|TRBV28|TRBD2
CASSGAGTRYQETQYF
TGTGCCAGCAGTGGCGCCGGGACTAGATACCAGGAGACCCAGTACTTC
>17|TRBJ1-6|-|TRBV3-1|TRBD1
CASSQVAGGTYNSPLHF
TGTGCCAGCAGCCAAGTGGCAGGGGGCACCTATAATTCACCCCTCCACTTT
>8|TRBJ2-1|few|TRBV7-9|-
CATSEQFF
TGTGCCACCAGCGAGCAGTTCTTC
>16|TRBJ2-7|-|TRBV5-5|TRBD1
CASSLAVRTGGYEQYF
TGTGCCAGCAGCTTGGCCGTGAGGACAGGGGGCTACGAGCAGTACTTC
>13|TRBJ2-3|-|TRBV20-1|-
CSANPPPVNTQYF
TGCAGTGCTAATCCACCTCCCGTGAATACGCAGTATTTT
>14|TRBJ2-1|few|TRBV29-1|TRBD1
CSVGPGQGTHEQFF
TGCAGCGTTGGACCGGGACAGGGCACCCATGAGCAGTTCTTC
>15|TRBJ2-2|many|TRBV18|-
CASSPPGQNTGELFF
TGTGCCAGCTCACCACCAGGACAAAACACCGGGGAGCTGTTTTTT
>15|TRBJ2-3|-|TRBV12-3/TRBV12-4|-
CASSPTRASTDTQYF
TGTGCCAGCAGTCCTACTAGGGCAAGCACAGATACGCAGTATTTT
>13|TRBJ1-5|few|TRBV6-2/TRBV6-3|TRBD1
CASTDRFNQPQHF
TGTGCCAGCACGGACAGGTTCAATCAGCCCCAGCATTTT
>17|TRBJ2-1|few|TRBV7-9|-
CASSFSRLVGAYNEQFF
TGTGCCAGCAGCTTCTCCCGACTAGTGGGGGCCTACAATGAGCAGTTCTTC
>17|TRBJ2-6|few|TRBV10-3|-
CAISEKYVGSGANVLTF
TGTGCCATCAGTGAAAAGTATGTGGGTTCGGGGGCCAACGTCCTGACTTTC
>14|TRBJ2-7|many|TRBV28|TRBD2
CASSPAGASYEQYF
TGTGCCAGCAGCCCAGCGGGAGCCTCCTACGAGCAGTACTTC
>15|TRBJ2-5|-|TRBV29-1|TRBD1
CSVAVGTGIQETQYF
TGCAGCGTCGCGGTGGGGACAGGTATTCAAGAGACCCAGTACTTC
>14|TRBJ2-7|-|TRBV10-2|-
CASKRSRASYEQYF
TGCGCCAGCAAGAGGAGTCGGGCCTCCTACGAGCAGTACTTC
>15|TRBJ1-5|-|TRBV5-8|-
CASSGTGTRNQPQHF
TGTGCCAGCAGCGGGACCGGGACACGTAATCAGCCCCAGCATTTT
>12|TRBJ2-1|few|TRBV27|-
CASTGAGNEQFF
TGTGCCAGCACAGGGGCGGGGAATGAGCAGTTCTTC
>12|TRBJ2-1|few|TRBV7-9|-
CASSFGGTEQFF
TGTGCCAGCAGCTTCGGCGGCACTGAGCAGTTCTTC
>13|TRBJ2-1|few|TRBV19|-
CASSIDVRNEQFF
TGTGCCAGTAGTATAGATGTCAGGAATGAGCAGTTCTTC
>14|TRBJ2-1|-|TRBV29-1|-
CSVPSDLHYNEQFF
TGCAGCGTTCCATCGGACCTCCATTACAATGAGCAGTTCTTC
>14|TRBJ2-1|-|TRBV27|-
CASSLNRVENEQFF
TGTGCCAGCAGTTTGAACAGGGTCGAGAATGAGCAGTTCTTC
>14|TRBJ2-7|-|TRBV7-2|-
CASSRGHTSGEQYF
TGTGCCAGCAGCAGAGGACATACCTCCGGCGAGCAGTACTTC
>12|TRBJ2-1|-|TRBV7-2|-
CASSYLGGEQFF
TGTGCCAGCAGCTATCTAGGGGGTGAGCAGTTCTTC
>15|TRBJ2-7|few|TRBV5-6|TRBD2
CASSSQTSRAYEQYF
TGTGCCAGCAGCTCGCAGACTAGCCGGGCCTACGAGCAGTACTTC
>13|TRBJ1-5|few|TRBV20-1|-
CSASPGGGQPQHF
TGCAGTGCTAGCCCGGGTGGCGGTCAGCCCCAGCATTTT
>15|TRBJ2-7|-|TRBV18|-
CASSVGSGQAYEQYF
TGTGCCAGCTCTGTCGGATCCGGCCAGGCCTACGAGCAGTACTTC
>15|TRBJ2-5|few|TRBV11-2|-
CASSLVIGEEETQYF
TGTGCCAGCAGCTTAGTAATAGGGGAGGAAGAGACCCAGTACTTC
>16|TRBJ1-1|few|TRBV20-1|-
CSARLDGVPENTEAFF
TGCAGTGCCCGCCTTGACGGGGTCCCGGAGAACACTGAAGCTTTCTTT
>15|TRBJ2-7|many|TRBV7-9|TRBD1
CASSLDPGQGDEQYF
TGTGCCAGCAGCTTAGACCCGGGACAGGGGGACGAGCAGTACTTC
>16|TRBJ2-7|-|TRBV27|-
CASSLSAGPLSYERYF
TGTGCCAGCAGTTTATCGGCGGGCCCCCTCTCCTACGAGCGGTACTTC
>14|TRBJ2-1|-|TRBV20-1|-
CSAQGRGGRNEQFF
TGCAGTGCTCAGGGGAGGGGGGGCCGAAATGAGCAGTTCTTC
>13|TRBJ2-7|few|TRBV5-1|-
CASSQSDYYEQYF
TGCGCCAGCAGCCAATCGGACTACTACGAGCAGTACTTC
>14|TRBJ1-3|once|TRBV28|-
CASRQKGSGNTIYF
TGTGCCAGCAGGCAGAAAGGGTCTGGAAACACCATATATTTT
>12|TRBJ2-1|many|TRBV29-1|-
CSVGEGVNEQFF
TGCAGCGTTGGGGAAGGGGTCAATGAGCAGTTCTTC
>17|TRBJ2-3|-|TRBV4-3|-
CASSQDGGGAVGDTQYF
TGCGCCAGCAGCCAAGATGGGGGCGGGGCTGTGGGGGATACGCAGTATTTT
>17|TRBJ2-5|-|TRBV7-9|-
CASSLKRSGASRETQYF
TGTGCCAGCAGCTTAAAACGGTCGGGGGCCTCACGGGAGACCCAGTACTTC
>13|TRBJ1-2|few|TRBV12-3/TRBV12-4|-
CASSPGGFYGYTF
TGTGCCAGCAGTCCGGGGGGGTTCTATGGCTACACCTTC
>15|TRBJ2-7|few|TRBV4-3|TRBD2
CASSQDKAGTYEQYF
TGCGCCAGCAGCCAAGACAAAGCGGGAACCTACGAGCAGTACTTC
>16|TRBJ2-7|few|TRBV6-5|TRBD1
CASSYSTSGQTYEQYF
TGTGCCAGCAGTTACTCGACATCGGGACAGACCTACGAGCAGTACTTC